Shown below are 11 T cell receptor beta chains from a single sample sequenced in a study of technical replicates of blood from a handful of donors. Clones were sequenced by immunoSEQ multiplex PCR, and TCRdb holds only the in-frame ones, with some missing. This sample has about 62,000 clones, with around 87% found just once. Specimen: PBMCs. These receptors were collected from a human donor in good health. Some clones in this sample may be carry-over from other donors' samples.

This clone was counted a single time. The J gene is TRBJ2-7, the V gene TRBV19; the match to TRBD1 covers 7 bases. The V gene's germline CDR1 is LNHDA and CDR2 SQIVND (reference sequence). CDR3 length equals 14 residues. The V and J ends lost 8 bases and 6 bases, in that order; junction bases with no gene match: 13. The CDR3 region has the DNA TGTGCCAGTTGGGATGCTGAAGGGGGCACCGAGCAGTACTTC. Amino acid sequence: CASWDAEGGTEQYF.

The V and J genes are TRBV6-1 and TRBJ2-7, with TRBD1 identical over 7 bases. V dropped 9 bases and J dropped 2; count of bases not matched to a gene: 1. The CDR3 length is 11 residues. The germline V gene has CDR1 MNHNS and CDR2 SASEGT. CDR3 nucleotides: TGTGCCAGTCAGGGGGCCTACGAGCAGTACTTC. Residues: CASQGAYEQYF.

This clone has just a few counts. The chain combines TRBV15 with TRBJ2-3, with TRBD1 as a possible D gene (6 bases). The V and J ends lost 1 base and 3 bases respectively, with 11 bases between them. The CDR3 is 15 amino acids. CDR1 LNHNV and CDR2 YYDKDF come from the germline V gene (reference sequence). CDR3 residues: CATSRVQGFTDTQYF. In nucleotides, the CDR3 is TGTGCCACCAGCAGAGTTCAGGGGTTTACAGATACGCAGTATTTT.

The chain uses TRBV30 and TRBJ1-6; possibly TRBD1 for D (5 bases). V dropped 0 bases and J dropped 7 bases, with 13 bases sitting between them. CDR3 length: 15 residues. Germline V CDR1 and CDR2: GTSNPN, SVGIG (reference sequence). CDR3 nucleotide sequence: TGTGCCTGGAGTGTAGCAGGGTATTGGAATTCACCCCTCCACTTT. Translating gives CAWSVAGYWNSPLHF.

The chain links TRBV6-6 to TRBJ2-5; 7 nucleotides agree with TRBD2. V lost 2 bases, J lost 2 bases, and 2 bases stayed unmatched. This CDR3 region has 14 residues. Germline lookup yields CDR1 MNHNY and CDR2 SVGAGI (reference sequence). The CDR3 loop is CASSYIGGQETQYF. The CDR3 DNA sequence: TGTGCCAGCAGTTACATCGGGGGGCAAGAGACCCAGTACTTC.

The CDR3: CASSQDNSYSNQPQHF. In DNA, the CDR3 is TGTGCCAGCAGCCAAGATAACAGCTATAGCAATCAGCCCCAGCATTTT. V and J are TRBV4-2 and TRBJ1-5; no clear D gene. Per germline, CDR1 LGHNA and CDR2 YNFKEQ. CDR3 length: 16 residues. V gave up 0 bases and J gave up 0 bases, with 9 bases separating them.

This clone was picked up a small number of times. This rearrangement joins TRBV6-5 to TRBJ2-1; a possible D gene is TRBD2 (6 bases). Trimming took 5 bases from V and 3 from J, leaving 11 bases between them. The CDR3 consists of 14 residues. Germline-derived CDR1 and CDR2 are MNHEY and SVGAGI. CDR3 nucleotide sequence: TGTGCCAGCAGTAAGGGAGGTAGCTACAATGAGCAGTTCTTC. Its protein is CASSKGGSYNEQFF.

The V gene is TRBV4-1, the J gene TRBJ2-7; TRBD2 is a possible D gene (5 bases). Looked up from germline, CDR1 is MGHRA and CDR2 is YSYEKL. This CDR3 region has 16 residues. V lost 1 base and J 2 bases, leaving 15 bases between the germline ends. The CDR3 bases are TGCGCCAGCAGCCAAGTTTTAGTCGGGGAGACCTACGAGCAGTACTTC. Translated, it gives CASSQVLVGETYEQYF.

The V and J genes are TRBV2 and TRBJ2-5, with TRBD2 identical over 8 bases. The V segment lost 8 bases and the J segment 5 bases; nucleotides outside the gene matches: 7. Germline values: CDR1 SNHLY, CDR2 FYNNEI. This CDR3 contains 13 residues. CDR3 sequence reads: CASESGRGETQYF. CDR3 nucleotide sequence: TGTGCCAGCGAGAGCGGGAGAGGGGAGACCCAGTACTTC.

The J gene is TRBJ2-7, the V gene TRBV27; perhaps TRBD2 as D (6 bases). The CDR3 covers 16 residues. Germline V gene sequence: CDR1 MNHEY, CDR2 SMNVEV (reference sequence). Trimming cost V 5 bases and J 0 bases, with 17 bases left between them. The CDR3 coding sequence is TGTGCCAGCAGTCGCGGCTCTAGCGCTTTCTCCTACGAGCAGTACTTC. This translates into CASSRGSSAFSYEQYF.

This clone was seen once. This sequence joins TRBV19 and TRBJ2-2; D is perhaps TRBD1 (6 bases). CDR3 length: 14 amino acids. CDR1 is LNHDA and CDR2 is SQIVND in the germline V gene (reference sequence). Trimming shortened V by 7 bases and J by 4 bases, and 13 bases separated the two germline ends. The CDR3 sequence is CASTDKGGTGELFF. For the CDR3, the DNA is TGTGCCAGTACCGACAAAGGGGGCACCGGGGAGCTGTTTTTT.